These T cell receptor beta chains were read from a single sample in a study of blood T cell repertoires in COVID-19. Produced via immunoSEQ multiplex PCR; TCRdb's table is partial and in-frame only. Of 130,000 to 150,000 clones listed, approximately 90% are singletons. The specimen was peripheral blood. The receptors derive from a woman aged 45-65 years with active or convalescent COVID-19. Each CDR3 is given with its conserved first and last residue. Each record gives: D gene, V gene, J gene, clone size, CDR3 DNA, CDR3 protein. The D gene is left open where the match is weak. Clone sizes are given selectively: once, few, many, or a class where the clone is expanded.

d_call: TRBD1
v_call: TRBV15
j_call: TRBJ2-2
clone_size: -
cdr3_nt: TGTGCCGCCCACTCAACAGGGGCCCTCGGGGAGCTGTTTTTT
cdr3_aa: CAAHSTGALGELFF

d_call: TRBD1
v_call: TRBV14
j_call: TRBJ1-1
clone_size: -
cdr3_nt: TGTGCCAGCAGCGCGGACAGGGCCTACACTGAAGCTTTCTTT
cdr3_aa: CASSADRAYTEAFF

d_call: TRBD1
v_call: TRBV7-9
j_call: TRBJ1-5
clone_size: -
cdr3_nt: TGTGCCAGCAGCCCGGGACAGGGCGGCAATCAGCCCCAGCATTTT
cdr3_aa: CASSPGQGGNQPQHF

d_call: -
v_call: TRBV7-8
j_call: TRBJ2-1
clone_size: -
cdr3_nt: TGTGCCAGCAGCTTAGAAGCGAGGTACAATGAGCAGTTCTTC
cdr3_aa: CASSLEARYNEQFF

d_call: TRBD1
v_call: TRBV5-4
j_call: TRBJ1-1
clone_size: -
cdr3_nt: TGTGCCAGCAGCGGAGGGGACAGCGCTTACACTGAAGCTTTCTTT
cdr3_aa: CASSGGDSAYTEAFF

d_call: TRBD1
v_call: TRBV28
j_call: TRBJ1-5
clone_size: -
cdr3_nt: TGTGCCAGCAGTATAGTCGGACAGGGCACGGGTCAGCCCCAGCATTTT
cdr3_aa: CASSIVGQGTGQPQHF

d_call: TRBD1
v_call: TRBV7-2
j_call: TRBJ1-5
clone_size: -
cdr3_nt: TGTGCCAGCAGCCCGACCGGGACAGGGAACCAGCCCCAGCATTTT
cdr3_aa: CASSPTGTGNQPQHF

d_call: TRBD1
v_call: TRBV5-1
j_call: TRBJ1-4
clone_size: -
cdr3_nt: TGCGCCAGCAGGCCAGGGACAGCTAATGAAAAACTGTTTTTT
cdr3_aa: CASRPGTANEKLFF

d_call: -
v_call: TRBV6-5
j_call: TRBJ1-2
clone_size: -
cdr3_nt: TGTGCCAGCAGAAACGTCAGGATCTATGGCTACACCTTC
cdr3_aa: CASRNVRIYGYTF

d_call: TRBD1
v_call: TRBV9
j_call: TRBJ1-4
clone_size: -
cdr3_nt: TGTGCCAGCAGGGATGACAGGGATCAACCAACTAATGAAAAACTGTTTTTT
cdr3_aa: CASRDDRDQPTNEKLFF

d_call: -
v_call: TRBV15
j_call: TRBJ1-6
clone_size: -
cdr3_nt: TGTGCCACCACTGGACTCCCCAATTCACCCCTCCACTTT
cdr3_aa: CATTGLPNSPLHF

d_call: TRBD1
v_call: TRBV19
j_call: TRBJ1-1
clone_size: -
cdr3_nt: TGTGCCAGTAGTGACAGGGGATGGGACACTGAAGCTTTCTTT
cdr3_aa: CASSDRGWDTEAFF

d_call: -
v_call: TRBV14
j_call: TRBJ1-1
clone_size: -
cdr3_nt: TGTGCCAGCAGCCCCCTTAGCGGAGTGAACACTGAAGCTTTCTTT
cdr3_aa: CASSPLSGVNTEAFF

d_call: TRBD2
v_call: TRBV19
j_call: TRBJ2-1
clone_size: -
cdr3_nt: TGTGCCAGTAGTAAGAGACTGCAACCGGGACTAGCGGCGCTCAGCTCCTACAATGAGCAGTTCTTC
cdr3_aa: CASSKRLQPGLAALSSYNEQFF

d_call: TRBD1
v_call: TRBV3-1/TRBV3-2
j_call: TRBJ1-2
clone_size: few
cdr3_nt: TGTGCCAGCAGCCAAGTTGGTGGAGGGGGCGGAGGCTACACCTTC
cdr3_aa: CASSQVGGGGGGYTF

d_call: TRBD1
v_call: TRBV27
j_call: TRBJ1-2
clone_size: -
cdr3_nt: TGTGCCAGCAGGGGGGACAGATTCCCCCAGGAGATCTATGGCTACACCTTC
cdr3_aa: CASRGDRFPQEIYGYTF

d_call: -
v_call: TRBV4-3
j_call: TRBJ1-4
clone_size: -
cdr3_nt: TGCGCCAGCAGCCAAGATCATGAGGTTGGGGAAAAACTGTTTTTT
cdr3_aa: CASSQDHEVGEKLFF

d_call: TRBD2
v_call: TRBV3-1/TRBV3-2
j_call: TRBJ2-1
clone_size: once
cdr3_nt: TGTGCCAGCAGCCAAGATCTTAGGACTAGCGGGATGTCTCAATTAGGCAATGAGCAGTTCTTC
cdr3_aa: CASSQDLRTSGMSQLGNEQFF

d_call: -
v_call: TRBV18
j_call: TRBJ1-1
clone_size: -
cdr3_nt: TGTGCCAGCTCACCGCAGGGGAACACTGAAGCTTTCTTT
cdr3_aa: CASSPQGNTEAFF

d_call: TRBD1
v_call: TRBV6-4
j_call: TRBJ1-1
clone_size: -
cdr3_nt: TGTGCCAGCAGTGCGAACAGGGGAATGTACACTGAAGCTTTCTTT
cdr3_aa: CASSANRGMYTEAFF

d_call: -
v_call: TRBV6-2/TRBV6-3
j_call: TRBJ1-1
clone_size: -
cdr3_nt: TGTGCCAGCAGTTACTACCAAGGGGAGGGGTATGAAGCTTTCTTT
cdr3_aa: CASSYYQGEGYEAFF

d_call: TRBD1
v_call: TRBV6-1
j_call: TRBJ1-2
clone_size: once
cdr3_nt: TGTGCCAGCAGTGAAGTGTCGGGACAGGGGATAGATGGCTACACCTTC
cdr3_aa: CASSEVSGQGIDGYTF

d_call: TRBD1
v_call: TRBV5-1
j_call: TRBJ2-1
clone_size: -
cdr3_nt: TGCGCCAGCAGCTTCACACAGGGGGCTGAGCAGTTCTTC
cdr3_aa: CASSFTQGAEQFF

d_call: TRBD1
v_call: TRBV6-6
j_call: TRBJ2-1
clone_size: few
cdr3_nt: TGTGCCAGCAGCGCCGTGGACAGGGGGCATGATGAGCAGTTCTTC
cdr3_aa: CASSAVDRGHDEQFF

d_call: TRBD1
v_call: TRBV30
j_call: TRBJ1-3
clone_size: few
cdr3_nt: TGTGCCTGGAGACTCGCAGGGGGCTACACCATATATTTT
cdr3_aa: CAWRLAGGYTIYF

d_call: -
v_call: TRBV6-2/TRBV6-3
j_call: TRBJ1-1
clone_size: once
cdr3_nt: TGTGCCAGCAGTTACTGGCCCCTAGGTACTGAAGCTTTCTTT
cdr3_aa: CASSYWPLGTEAFF

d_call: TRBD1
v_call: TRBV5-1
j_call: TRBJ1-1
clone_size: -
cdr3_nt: TGCGCCAGCAGCTTGCAGTCCCAGGGACAGGGGAACACTGAAGCTTTCTTT
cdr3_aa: CASSLQSQGQGNTEAFF

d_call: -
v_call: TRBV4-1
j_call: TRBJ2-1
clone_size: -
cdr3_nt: TGCGCCAGCAGCCAAGATTCCGCAGGGTCCTACAATGAGCAGTTCTTC
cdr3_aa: CASSQDSAGSYNEQFF

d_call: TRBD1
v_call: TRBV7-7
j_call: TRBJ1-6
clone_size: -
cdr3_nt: TGTACTAGCAGCGGGGACAGGAGCCTCTATAATTCACCCCTCCACTTT
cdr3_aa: CTSSGDRSLYNSPLHF

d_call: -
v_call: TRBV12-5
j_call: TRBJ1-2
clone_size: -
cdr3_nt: TGTGCTAGTGGTTTTGGTAGCTGGGGCTACACCTTC
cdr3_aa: CASGFGSWGYTF

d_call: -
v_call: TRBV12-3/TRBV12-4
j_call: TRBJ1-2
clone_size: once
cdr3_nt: TGTGCCAGCAGCTCTCCCGGGTTAGGCTACACCTTC
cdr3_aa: CASSSPGLGYTF

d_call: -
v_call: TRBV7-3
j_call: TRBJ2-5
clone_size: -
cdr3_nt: TGTGCCAGCAGGCCCTTCCTCAGGGGAGCCCAAGAGACCCAGTACTTC
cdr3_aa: CASRPFLRGAQETQYF

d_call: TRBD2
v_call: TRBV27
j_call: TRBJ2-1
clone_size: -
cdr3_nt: TGTGCCAGCAGTCCCACGACTAGCGGGAGGTATGAGCAGTTCTTC
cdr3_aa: CASSPTTSGRYEQFF

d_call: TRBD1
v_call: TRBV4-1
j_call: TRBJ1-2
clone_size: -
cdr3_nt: TGCGCCAGCAGCCAAATCGGACAGGGAGACTATGGCTACACCTTC
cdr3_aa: CASSQIGQGDYGYTF

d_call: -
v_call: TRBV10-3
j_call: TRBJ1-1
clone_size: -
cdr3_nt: TGTGCCATCAGTGAGTCGGGGAGGGAAGCTTTCTTT
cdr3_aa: CAISESGREAFF

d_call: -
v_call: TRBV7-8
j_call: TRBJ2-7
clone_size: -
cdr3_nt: TGTGCCAGCAGCTTAGAAGTGGGAGTGGACTACGAGCAGTACTTC
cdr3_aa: CASSLEVGVDYEQYF

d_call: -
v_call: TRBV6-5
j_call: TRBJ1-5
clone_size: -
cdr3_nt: TGTGCCAGCATGAGAGGATCGGATCAGCCCCAGCATTTT
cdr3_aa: CASMRGSDQPQHF

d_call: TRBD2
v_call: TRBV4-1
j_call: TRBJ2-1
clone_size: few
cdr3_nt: TGCGCCAGCAGCCAAGATATCGGGGGGGTCTACAATGAGCAGTTCTTC
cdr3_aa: CASSQDIGGVYNEQFF

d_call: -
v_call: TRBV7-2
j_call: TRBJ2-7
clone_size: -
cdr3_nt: TGTGCCAGCAGCTTAGAGGCTAGCAGGTCGGGCGAGCAGTACTTC
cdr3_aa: CASSLEASRSGEQYF

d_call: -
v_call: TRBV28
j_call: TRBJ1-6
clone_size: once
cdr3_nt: TGTGCCAGCAGTTTACGGGGGGCAGGTAGATCACCCCTCCACTTT
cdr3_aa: CASSLRGAGRSPLHF

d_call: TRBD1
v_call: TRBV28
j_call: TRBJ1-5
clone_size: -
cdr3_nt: TGTGCCAGCAGTTTTCCCAGGGGGCAAGGGAATCAGCCCCAGCATTTT
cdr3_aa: CASSFPRGQGNQPQHF

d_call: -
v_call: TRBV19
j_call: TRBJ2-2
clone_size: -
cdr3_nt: TGTGCCAGTAGTATTAAACAGGCGAACACCGGGGAGCTGTTTTTT
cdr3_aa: CASSIKQANTGELFF

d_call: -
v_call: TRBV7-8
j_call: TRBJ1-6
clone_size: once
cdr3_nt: TGTGCCAGCAGCTTAGAATGGGCAGTAAGCTCCTATAATTCACCCCTCCACTTT
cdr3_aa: CASSLEWAVSSYNSPLHF

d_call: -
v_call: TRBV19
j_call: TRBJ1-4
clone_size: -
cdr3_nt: TGTGCCAGTAGTATAGGTGGCACGACAACTAATGAAAAACTGTTTTTT
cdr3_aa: CASSIGGTTTNEKLFF

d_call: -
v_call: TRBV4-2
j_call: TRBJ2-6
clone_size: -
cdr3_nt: TGTGCCAGCAGCCAATCGTACACAGGGTCCTCTGGGGCCAACGTCCTGACTTTC
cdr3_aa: CASSQSYTGSSGANVLTF

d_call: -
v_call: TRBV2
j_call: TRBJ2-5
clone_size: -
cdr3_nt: TGTGCCAGCAGTGAACGGGGGACCCAAGAGACCCAGTACTTC
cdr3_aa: CASSERGTQETQYF

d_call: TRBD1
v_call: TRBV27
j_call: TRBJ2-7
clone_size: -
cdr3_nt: TGTGCCAGCAGTTTGTTAAGGGACAGGGACCACGAGCAGTACTTC
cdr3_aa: CASSLLRDRDHEQYF

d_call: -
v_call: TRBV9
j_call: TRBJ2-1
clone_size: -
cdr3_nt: TGTGCCAGCAGCGTAGACGGGACCTACAATGAGCAGTTCTTC
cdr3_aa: CASSVDGTYNEQFF

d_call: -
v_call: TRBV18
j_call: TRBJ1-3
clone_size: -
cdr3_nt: TGTGCCAGCTCACCCGGGATGTCCAGCGCTGGAAACACCATATATTTT
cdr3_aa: CASSPGMSSAGNTIYF

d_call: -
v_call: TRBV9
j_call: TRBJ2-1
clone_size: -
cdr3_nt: TGTGCCAGCAGCGCCGCGAATGAGCAGTTCTTC
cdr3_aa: CASSAANEQFF

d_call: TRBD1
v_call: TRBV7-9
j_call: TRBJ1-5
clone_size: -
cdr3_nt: TGTGCCAGCAGCCAGGGGGCGGGTCAGCCCCAGCATTTT
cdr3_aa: CASSQGAGQPQHF

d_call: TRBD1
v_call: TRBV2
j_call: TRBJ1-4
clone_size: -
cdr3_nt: TGTGCCAGCAGTGGGGGGACAGGGGGCTATGAAAAACTGTTTTTT
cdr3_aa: CASSGGTGGYEKLFF